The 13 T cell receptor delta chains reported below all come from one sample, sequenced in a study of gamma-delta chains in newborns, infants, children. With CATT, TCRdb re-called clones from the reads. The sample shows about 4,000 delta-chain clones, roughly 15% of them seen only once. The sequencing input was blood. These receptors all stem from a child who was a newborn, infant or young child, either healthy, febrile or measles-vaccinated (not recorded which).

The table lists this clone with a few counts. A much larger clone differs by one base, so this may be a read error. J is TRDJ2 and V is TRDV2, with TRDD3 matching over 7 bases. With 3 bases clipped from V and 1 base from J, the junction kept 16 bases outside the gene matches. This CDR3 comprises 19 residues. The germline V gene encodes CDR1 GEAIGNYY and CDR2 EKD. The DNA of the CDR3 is TGTGCCTGTGACGCCGTACGAGGGATACAGGGCGATTTGACAGCACAACTCTTCTTT. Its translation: CACDAVRGIQGDLTAQLFF.

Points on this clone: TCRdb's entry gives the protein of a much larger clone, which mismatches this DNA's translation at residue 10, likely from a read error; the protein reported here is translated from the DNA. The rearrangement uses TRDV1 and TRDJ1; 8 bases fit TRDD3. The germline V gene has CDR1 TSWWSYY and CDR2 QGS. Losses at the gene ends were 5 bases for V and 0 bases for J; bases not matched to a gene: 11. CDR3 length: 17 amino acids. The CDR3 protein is CALGSYTGGPYTDKLIF. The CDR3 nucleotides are TGTGCTCTTGGGAGCTATACTGGGGGCCCGTACACCGATAAACTCATCTTT.

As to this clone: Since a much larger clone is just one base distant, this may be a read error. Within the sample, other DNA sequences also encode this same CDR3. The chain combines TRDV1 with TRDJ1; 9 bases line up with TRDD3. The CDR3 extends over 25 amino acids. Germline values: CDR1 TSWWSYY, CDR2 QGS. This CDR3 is CALGELGSYGFPMYWGTLLRTKLIF. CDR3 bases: TGTGCCCTTGGGGAACTTGGGTCCTACGGTTTTCCTATGTACTGGGGGACCCTACTTAGGACTAAACTCATCTTT.

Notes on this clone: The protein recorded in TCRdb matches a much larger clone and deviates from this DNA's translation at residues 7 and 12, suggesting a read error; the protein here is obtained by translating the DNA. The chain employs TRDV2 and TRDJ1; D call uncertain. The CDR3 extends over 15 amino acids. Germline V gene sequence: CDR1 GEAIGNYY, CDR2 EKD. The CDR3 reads CACDTVWLHTDQLIF. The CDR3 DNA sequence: TGTGCCTGTGACACCGTATGGCTTCACACCGATCAACTCATCTTT.

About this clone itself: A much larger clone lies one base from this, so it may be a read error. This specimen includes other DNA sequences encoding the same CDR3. The CDR3 sequence: CALGELPVLGVPYTDKLIF. The CDR3 DNA reads TGTGCTCTTGGGGAACTTCCCGTACTGGGGGTCCCGTACACCGATAAACTCATCTTC. This sequence joins TRDV1 and TRDJ1; 8 positions match TRDD3. In germline, CDR1 is TSWWSYY, CDR2 QGS. This CDR3 has 19 amino acids.

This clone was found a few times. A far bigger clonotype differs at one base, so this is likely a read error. The CDR3 reads CACDILGDMTAKLFF. In nucleotides, the CDR3 is TGTGCCTGTGACATACTGGGGGATATGACAGCAAAACTCTTCTTT. V is TRDV2 and J is TRDJ2; 11 nucleotides match TRDD3. TCRdb carries no J gene annotation; the J gene was assigned here by matching the DNA with germline. CDR3 length: 15 residues. CDR1 is GEAIGNYY and CDR2 is EKD in the germline V gene.

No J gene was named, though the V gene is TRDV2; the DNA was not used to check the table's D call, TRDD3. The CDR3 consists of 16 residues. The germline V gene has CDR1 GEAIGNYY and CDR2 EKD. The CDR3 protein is CAWDTMGDTDTDKIIF. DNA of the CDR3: TGTGCCTGGGACACCATGGGGGATACGGACACCGATAAAATCATCTTT.

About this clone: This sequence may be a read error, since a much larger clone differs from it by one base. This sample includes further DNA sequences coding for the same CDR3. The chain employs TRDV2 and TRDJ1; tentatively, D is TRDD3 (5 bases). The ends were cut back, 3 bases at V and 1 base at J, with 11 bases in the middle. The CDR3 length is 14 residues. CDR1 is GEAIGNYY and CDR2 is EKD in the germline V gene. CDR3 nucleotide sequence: TGTGCCTGTGACCCCCTTGGGGTCACCGATAAACTCATCTTT. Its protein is CACDPLGVTDKLIF.

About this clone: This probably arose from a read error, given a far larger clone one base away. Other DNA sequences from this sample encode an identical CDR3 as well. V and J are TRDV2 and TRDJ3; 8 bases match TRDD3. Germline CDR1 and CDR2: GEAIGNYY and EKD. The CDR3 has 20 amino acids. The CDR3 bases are TGTGCCTGTGACACCGTACTGGGGGCCACGAGCTCCTGGGACACCCGACAAATGTTTTTC. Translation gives CACDTVLGATSSWDTRQMFF.

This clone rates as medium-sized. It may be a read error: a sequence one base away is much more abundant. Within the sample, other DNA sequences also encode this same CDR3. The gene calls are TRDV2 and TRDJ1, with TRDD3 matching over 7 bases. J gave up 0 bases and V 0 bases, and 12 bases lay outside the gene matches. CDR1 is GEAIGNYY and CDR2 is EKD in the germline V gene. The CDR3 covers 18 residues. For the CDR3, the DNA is TGTGCCTGTGACACCATCTCCCCTCCTGGGGGGTACACCGATAAACTCATCTTT. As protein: CACDTISPPGGYTDKLIF.

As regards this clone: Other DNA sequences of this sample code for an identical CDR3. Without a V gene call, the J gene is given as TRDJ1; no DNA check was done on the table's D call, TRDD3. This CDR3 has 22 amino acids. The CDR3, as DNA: TGTGCCTGTGACTCCGTCAGGGGCCCCGTCCCACTGTGGGATACAGGTGCCGATAAACTCATCTTT. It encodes CACDSVRGPVPLWDTGADKLIF.

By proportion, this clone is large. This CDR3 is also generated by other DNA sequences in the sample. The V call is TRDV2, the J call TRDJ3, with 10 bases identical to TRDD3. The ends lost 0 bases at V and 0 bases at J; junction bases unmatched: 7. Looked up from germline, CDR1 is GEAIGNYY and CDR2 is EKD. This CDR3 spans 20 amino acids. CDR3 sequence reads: CACDTVLGDSLSWDTRQMFF. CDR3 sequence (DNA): TGTGCCTGTGACACCGTACTGGGGGATTCGCTCTCCTGGGACACCCGACAGATGTTTTTC.

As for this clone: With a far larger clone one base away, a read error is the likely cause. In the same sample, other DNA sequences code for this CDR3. CDR3 sequence: CACDFILGDTRRGDKLIF. As DNA, the CDR3 is TGTGCCTGTGACTTCATACTGGGGGATACGCGAAGAGGGGATAAACTCATCTTT. The J gene is TRDJ1, the V gene TRDV2; 13 bases match TRDD3. Germline V CDR1 and CDR2: GEAIGNYY, EKD. The CDR3 covers 18 residues. Losses at the gene ends were 3 bases for V and 5 bases for J; bases not matched to a gene: 14.